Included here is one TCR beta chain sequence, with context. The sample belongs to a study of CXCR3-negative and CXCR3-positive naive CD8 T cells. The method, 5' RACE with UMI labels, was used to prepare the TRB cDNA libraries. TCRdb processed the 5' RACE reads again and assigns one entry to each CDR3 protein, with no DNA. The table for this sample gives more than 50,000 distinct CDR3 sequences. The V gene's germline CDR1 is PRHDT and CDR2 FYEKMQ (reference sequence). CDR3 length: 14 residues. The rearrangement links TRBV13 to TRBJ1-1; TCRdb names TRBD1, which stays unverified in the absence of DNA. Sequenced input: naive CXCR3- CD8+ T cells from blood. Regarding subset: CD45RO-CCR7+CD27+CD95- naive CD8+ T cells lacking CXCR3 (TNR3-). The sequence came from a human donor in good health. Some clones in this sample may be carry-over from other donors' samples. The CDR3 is CASSAGQGFSEAFF. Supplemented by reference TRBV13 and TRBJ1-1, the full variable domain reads AAGVIQSPRHLIKEKRETATLKCYPIPRHDTVYWYQQGPGQDPQFLISFYEKMQSDKGSIPDRFSAQQFSDYHSELNMSSLELGDSALYFCASSAGQGFSEAFFGQGTRLTVV.